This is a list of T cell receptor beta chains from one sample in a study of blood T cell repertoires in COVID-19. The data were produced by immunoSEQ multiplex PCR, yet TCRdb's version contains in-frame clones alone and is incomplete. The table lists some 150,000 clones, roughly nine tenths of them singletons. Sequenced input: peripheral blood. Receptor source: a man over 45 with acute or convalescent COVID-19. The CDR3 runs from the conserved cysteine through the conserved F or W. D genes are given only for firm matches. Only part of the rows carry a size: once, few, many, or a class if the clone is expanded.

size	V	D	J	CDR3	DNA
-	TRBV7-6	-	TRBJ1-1	CASSLPGVTEAFF	TGTGCCAGCAGCTTACCAGGGGTCACTGAAGCTTTCTTT
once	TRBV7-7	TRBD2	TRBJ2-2	CASSQRTSGRGTGELFF	TGTGCCAGCAGCCAAAGGACTAGCGGGAGAGGGACCGGGGAGCTGTTTTTT
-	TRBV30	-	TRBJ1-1	CAWIMRVNTEAFF	TGTGCCTGGATAATGAGAGTGAACACTGAAGCTTTCTTT
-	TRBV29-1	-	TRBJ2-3	CSQRSDSLTQYF	TGCAGCCAGAGGTCCGACAGCCTTACGCAGTATTTT
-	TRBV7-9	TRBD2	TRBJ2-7	CASSSPGTSGILYEQYF	TGTGCCAGCAGCTCTCCCGGGACTAGCGGGATTCTCTACGAGCAGTACTTC
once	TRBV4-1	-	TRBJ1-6	CASSQEDSYNSPLHF	TGCGCCAGCAGCCAAGAAGACAGCTATAATTCACCCCTCCACTTT
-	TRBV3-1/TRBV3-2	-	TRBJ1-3	CASSQECSDQLSGNTIYF	TGTGCCAGCAGCCAAGAATGTAGCGACCAGCTCTCTGGAAACACCATATATTTT
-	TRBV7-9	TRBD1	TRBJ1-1	CATRQGANTEAFF	TGTGCCACCCGACAGGGGGCGAACACTGAAGCTTTCTTT
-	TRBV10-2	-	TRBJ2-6	CASSPDRTGANVLTF	TGCGCCAGCAGTCCCGACAGGACTGGGGCCAACGTCCTGACTTTC
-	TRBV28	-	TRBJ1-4	CASRTAGEKLFF	TGTGCCAGCAGGACAGCCGGGGAAAAACTGTTTTTT